This TCR beta chain was identified in a study of T cell responses to AZD1222 COVID-19 vaccine (dated by TCRdb to 2020 to 2023). Concerning the study at large: AZD1222 recipients given second doses at about 4 weeks or at about 12 weeks were pooled, since spike-specific TCR depth and breadth were not found to differ between the two schedules. Trial participants were enrolled into age subgroups of 18-55, 56-69 and 70-plus years, which contained around 140, 26 and 57 TCR-sequenced participants, respectively. TCR sequencing was performed for roughly 240 trial participants, of whom roughly 200 were given two doses of AZD1222 and around 25 were given two doses of MenACWY control vaccine.

In the paper's terms, the time point label means: baseline before first vaccination. Samples from vaccinated people were obtained from the UK trials COV001 and COV002, which included a single-blind randomized controlled phase 2/3 trial of AZD1222 (ChAdOx1 nCoV-19) in healthy adults. Trial participant PBMC samples were collected at day 0 and day 28 after the second dose for TCRbeta chain sequencing. This clone was counted once. Its antigen specificity is not known. Base-call qualities are not available, and no considerably larger clone is one nucleotide away. Beyond this particular receptor, the publication reports: Conclusions about previously exposed vaccinees were limited because only six or seven AZD1222 recipients were SARS-CoV-2 seropositive at baseline. In the small 56-69-year group, the increase in depth fell short of significance, most likely because of low power. Because no samples from the day 14 peak response were available, repertoires could be characterized only after the peak T cell response. The vaccine-associated CD4 TCRs covered the entire spike protein, and the dominant responses fell in regions 160-218 and 743-854. Participants were mostly white British, with more females than males. The authors suggested clonal diversity may have been underestimated. Spike-specific TCR breadth and depth rose significantly after two AZD1222 doses compared with day 0 and with MenACWY recipients. Reportedly, close to half of the unique spike-specific TCRs recognized epitopes lying outside the regions that are mutated in the B.1.351 and B.1.1.7 variants.

The CDR3 regions of human TCRbeta chains were analyzed by immunosequencing. As for the original processing: Repertoire TCRs were checked for matches against a reference library of SARS-CoV-2-specific TCRs that had been generated using the MIRA antigen-specificity platform. Breadth was defined as the fraction of unique TCRs that were SARS-CoV-2-associated, and depth was defined as the fraction of total T cells that were SARS-CoV-2-associated. Using the MIRA data, each spike-specific TCR was mapped to the spike region that the TCR reacts to and placed in a CD4 or CD8 class. Log10-transformed breadth and depth values were compared by one-way ANOVA with Sidak's multiple comparisons tests. The clones in this table, taken by TCRdb from immuneACCESS, are in-frame only. Not every clone is retained; where verified, under half of the shortfall comes from an unresolved V gene, and the cause of the rest is unknown. The V and J calls and clone size come from that table; D and trimming were worked out from the DNA. The sample table shows some 90,000 clones, and more than 70% are seen once. Jointly, the top ten make up under 25% of the sample.

The germline V gene sets CDR1 to SGHRS and CDR2 to YFSETQ. The CDR3 contains 16 residues, cysteine and phenylalanine counted. The read is trimmed to its CDR3 DNA, 48 bases read in frame from base 1. Trimming takes 0 bases from V and 5 bases from J, and the germline ends sit 17 bases apart. The receptor was isolated from an adult in good health. The sequence joins TRBV5-1 to TRBJ2-5; the D call is possibly TRBD1 or TRBD2, each sharing 5 bases. The source material was peripheral blood, sampled on day 0 of AZD1222 vaccination. The DNA is as follows: TGCGCCAGCAGCTTGGGGGGCGGGTCCATTCAGGAGACCCAGTACTTC. It codes for CASSLGGGSIQETQYF.